These 15 T cell receptor beta chains were sequenced from one sample in a study of cytomegalovirus exposure and HLA in healthy donors. The data were produced by immunoSEQ multiplex PCR, yet TCRdb's version contains in-frame clones alone and is incomplete. Among about 130,000 clones, approximately 82% were seen once, and the ten largest hold less than 35%. Source material: PBMCs. The receptors come from a man under 40 in good health and CMV-seropositive.

The chain links TRBV27 to TRBJ2-2; 9 positions agree with TRBD1. Germline V gene lookup returns CDR1 MNHEY and CDR2 SMNVEV (reference sequence). The CDR3 spans 16 residues. The trim removed 2 bases at V and 4 bases at J, leaving 5 bases unmatched. In DNA form, the CDR3 reads TGTGCCAGCAGTTTAAAGTGGACAGGGGCCACCGGGGAGCTGTTTTTT. Translating gives CASSLKWTGATGELFF.

This rearrangement joins TRBV11-3 to TRBJ2-1; 10 positions match TRBD2. The ends lost 5 bases at V and 7 bases at J; junction bases unmatched: 8. CDR3 length equals 15 residues. Germline CDR1 reads SGHNT; CDR2 reads YENEEA. The CDR3 loop is CASSPGLAEINEQFF. In DNA form, the CDR3 reads TGTGCCAGCAGCCCAGGACTAGCGGAGATTAATGAGCAGTTCTTC.

This clone has a handful of counts. V and J are TRBV18 and TRBJ1-1, with a weak D call TRBD1 (6 bases). Germline V gene lookup returns CDR1 KGHSH and CDR2 LQKENI. CDR3 size: 14 residues. Trimming left V 3 bases short and J 0 bases short, with 8 bases between. CDR3 coding DNA: TGTGCCAGCTCACCTAGACAGGTGAACACTGAAGCTTTCTTT. Residues: CASSPRQVNTEAFF.

This clone was counted only a few times. Lacking the conserved final phenylalanine or tryptophan, this CDR3 likely reflects a read error. Because the CDR3's place on the DNA is in doubt, the DNA is left out and the CDR3 is given as listed by TCRdb. The V call is TRBV6-7, the J call TRBJ1-2; TRBD1 is the table's D call, not checked against the DNA. TRBV6-7 is an open reading frame whose function is uncertain. 10 amino acids form the CDR3, both terminal residues included. CDR3 region: CASIEGQDQA.

V and J are TRBV5-4 and TRBJ2-5; no firm D call. Germline assignment: CDR1 SGHNT and CDR2 YYREEE (reference sequence). Deletions cut 0 bases from V and 12 bases from J, with 12 bases between. This CDR3 has 12 residues. DNA of the CDR3: TGTGCCAGCAGCTTGGACTACGGTTCGGAGTACTTC. As protein: CASSLDYGSEYF.

This clone was found once. J is TRBJ1-2 and V is TRBV13; the D gene is possibly TRBD1 (6 bases). The germline V gene encodes CDR1 PRHDT and CDR2 FYEKMQ (reference sequence). The V gene lost 5 bases and the J gene lost 5 bases, with 15 bases spanning the gap. CDR3 length: 14 residues. The CDR3 region is CASSQQGVLYGYTF. In nucleotides, the CDR3 is TGTGCCAGCAGCCAACAGGGTGTACTTTATGGCTACACCTTC.

The genes are TRBV9 and TRBJ2-3, with 10 bases aligning to TRBD2. V was clipped by 0 bases and J by 4 bases; unmatched bases: 5. The CDR3 is 16 amino acids. The germline CDR1 and CDR2 sequences are SGDLS and YYNGEE. The CDR3 bases are TGTGCCAGCAGCGTAGAACTAGCGGGGAGGTCAGATACGCAGTATTTT. Encoded protein: CASSVELAGRSDTQYF.

This clone appeared a few times. The rearrangement uses TRBV7-2 and TRBJ2-2, with D maybe TRBD2 (7 bases). Trimming cost V 1 base and J 5 bases, with 14 bases left between them. The CDR3 consists of 16 residues. Looked up from germline, CDR1 is SGHTA and CDR2 is FQGNSA. CDR3 region: CASSLDGGRSTGELFF. The CDR3 DNA follows: TGTGCCAGCAGCTTAGACGGGGGGCGCTCGACCGGGGAGCTGTTTTTT.

The chain joins TRBV5-6 to TRBJ1-5, with TRBD1 identical over 9 bases. The CDR3 is 15 amino acids. The ends lost 2 bases at V and 3 bases at J; junction bases unmatched: 3. Looked up from germline, CDR1 is SGHDT and CDR2 is YYEEEE. The CDR3 bases are TGTGCCAGCAGCTTACAGGGGGCCCCCAATCAGCCCCAGCATTTT. It yields the protein CASSLQGAPNQPQHF.

This chain joins TRBV7-9 and TRBJ2-7; D is undetermined. In germline, CDR1 is SEHNR, CDR2 FQNEAQ (reference sequence). The CDR3 extends over 12 amino acids. V lost 5 bases to trimming and J lost 3 bases, with 8 bases between them. Here the CDR3 DNA reads TGTGCCAGCAGCCAAACGGGCTACGAGCAGTACTTC. It translates to CASSQTGYEQYF.

This rearrangement joins TRBV6-5 to TRBJ1-1; D is unresolved. Looked up from germline, CDR1 is MNHEY and CDR2 is SVGAGI. V lost 0 bases and J lost 1, with 6 bases in between. CDR3 length: 14 amino acids. The CDR3 DNA follows: TGTGCCAGCAGTTACTCGGCGGGGAACACTGAAGCTTTCTTT. This translates into CASSYSAGNTEAFF.

V is TRBV10-2 and J is TRBJ1-4; D gene unclear. Germline CDR1 is WSHSY and CDR2 is SAAADI. The V end was cut by 0 bases, the J end by 3 bases, with 8 bases between. The CDR3 is 15 amino acids. In DNA form, the CDR3 reads TGCGCCAGCAGTGAGTCGACCGGGGCTAATGAAAAACTGTTTTTT. Its translation: CASSESTGANEKLFF.

DNA for the CDR3: TGCGCCAGCAGCTTGGTCCTAGCGGGGGGAAACAATGAGCAGTTCTTC. This encodes CASSLVLAGGNNEQFF. The chain couples TRBV5-1 to TRBJ2-1; 11 bases align to TRBD2. Trimming at V came to 0 bases and at J to 5 bases, leaving 4 bases not matched to a gene. Germline assignment: CDR1 SGHRS and CDR2 YFSETQ. This CDR3 region has 16 residues.

V and J are TRBV9 and TRBJ2-2, with 10 bases matching TRBD2. The CDR3 is 15 residues long. Trimming cost V 4 bases and J 7 bases; bases outside gene matches: 7. Germline CDR1 SGDLS, CDR2 YYNGEE. Written as DNA, the CDR3 is TGTGCCAGCAGCCCGCAGCGGGGGGGCGTCGGGGAGCTGTTTTTT. As protein: CASSPQRGGVGELFF. Complete variable domain (other parts from reference TRBV9 and TRBJ2-2): DSGVTQTPKHLITATGQRVTLRCSPRSGDLSVYWYQQSLDQGLQFLIQYYNGEERAKGNILERFSAQQFPDLHSELNLSSLELGDSALYFCASSPQRGGVGELFFGEGSRLTVL.

The chain uses TRBV10-1 and TRBJ2-7; 8 positions match TRBD2. Germline CDR1 is WNHNN and CDR2 is SYGVQD (reference sequence). The V gene end was trimmed by 9 bases and the J gene end by 2 bases; junction bases not matched to a gene: 9. The CDR3 runs to 14 residues. In nucleotides, the CDR3 is TGCGCCAGTTCTAGCGGGTGGGGCGCCTACGAGCAGTACTTC. Translated, it gives CASSSGWGAYEQYF.